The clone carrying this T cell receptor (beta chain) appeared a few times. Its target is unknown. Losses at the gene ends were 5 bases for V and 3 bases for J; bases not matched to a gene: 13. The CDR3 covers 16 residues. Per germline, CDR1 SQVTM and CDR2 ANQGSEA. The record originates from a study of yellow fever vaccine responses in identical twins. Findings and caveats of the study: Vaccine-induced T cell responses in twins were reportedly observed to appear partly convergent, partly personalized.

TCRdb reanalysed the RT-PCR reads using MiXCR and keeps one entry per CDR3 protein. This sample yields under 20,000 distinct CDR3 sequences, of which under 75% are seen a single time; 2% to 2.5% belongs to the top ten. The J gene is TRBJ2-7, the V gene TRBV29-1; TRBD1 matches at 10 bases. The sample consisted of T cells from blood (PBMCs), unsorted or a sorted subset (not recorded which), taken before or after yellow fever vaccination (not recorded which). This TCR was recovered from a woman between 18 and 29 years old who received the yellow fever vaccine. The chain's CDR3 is CSVKIPGTGDIYEQYF. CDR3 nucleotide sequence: TGCAGCGTTAAGATACCCGGGACAGGGGACATCTACGAGCAGTACTTC.